Included here is one T cell receptor beta chain sequence, with context. Antigen unknown. The entry originates in a study of cytomegalovirus exposure and HLA in healthy donors. PCR employed 60 Vbeta and 13 Jbeta primers. Assay used: immunoSEQ multiplex PCR; TCRdb lists only in-frame clones, some missing. This sample has about 120,000 clones, with more than 65% found just once. Study results and caveats: The study had only CMV serostatus as immune exposure information. Later examination showed HLA-associated TCR beta chains had greater clonal expansion than equally common others. A later analysis linked a missense variant in DCLRE1C to the trimming of TCR beta V and J genes.

The sequenced material came from PBMCs. The TCR was taken from a man aged 35 to 55 in good health and CMV-seropositive.

CDR3: CASSVVGRSGGGELFF. The CDR3 DNA is TGTGCCAGCAGCGTAGTAGGCCGTTCAGGGGGCGGGGAGCTGTTTTTT. The chain joins TRBV9 to TRBJ2-2; 7 bases agree with TRBD1. The germline V gene has CDR1 SGDLS and CDR2 YYNGEE. The CDR3 covers 16 residues. Losses at the gene ends were 0 bases for V and 7 bases for J; bases not matched to a gene: 9.